These 16 T cell receptor beta chains were sequenced from one sample in a study of blood T cells in healthy people across ages. Then a second PCR, running roughly 6 to 12 cycles, was carried out with a sample-barcoded 5' primer and a J-beta primer mix. TCRdb redid the calling of the 5' RACE reads with MiXCR, one entry per CDR3 protein. This repertoire shows roughly 1,700,000 distinct CDR3 sequences, over 25% found once; its top ten account for 7.7%. Sequencing was performed on blood. The receptors stem from a young woman in good health.

In its sample, this clonotype was seen a few times. The genes are TRBV10-3 and TRBJ2-1; a weak D match, TRBD1 (6 bases). CDR3 length: 12 residues. Germline loops: CDR1 ENHRY, CDR2 SYGVKD. Trimming took off 6 bases at V and 6 bases at J, with 9 bases between the two ends. CDR3 sequence reads: CAIRGQSNEQFF. CDR3 sequence (DNA): TGTGCCATCAGAGGACAGTCCAATGAGCAGTTCTTC.

Notes on this clonotype: One end of the junction fails to match germline, which may point to a read error. The chain uses TRBV5-5 and TRBJ2-3; D perhaps matches TRBD2 (6 bases). CDR1 SGHKS and CDR2 YYEKEE come from the germline V gene (reference sequence). The CDR3 is 15 amino acids. The CDR3 region has the DNA TGTGCCAGCAGCGGAGGGCAGTCTAGCACAGGTACGCAGTATTTT. It encodes CASSGGQSSTGTQYF.

The genes are TRBV6-6 and TRBJ2-5; 12 bases are a match to TRBD2. The CDR3 is 14 amino acids. Per the germline V gene, CDR1 is MNHNY and CDR2 is SVGAGI (reference sequence). CDR3 amino acids: CVGSPTSGSYEQYF. CDR3 in DNA: TGTGTCGGCAGTCCGACTAGCGGGAGCTATGAGCAGTACTTC.

The gene calls are TRBV3-1 and TRBJ2-1, with no clear D. The better agreement between TRBJ2-7 and the DNA end casts doubt on the J call. This CDR3 is built from 15 residues. Germline-derived CDR1 and CDR2 are LGHDT and YNNKEL (reference sequence). Written as DNA, the CDR3 is TGTGCCAGCAGTAAGGACGGGTTACCCTACAATGAGCAGTACTTC. Encoded protein: CASSKDGLPYNEQYF.

On this clonotype: The junction differs from germline at one of its ends, possibly a read error. The V and J genes are TRBV4-1 and TRBJ2-7; 11 positions match TRBD2. Germline CDR1 MGHRA, CDR2 YSYEKL. The CDR3 loop spans 16 amino acids. The chain's CDR3 is CARSQLAGGSAYEQYF. CDR3 bases: TGCGCCAGAAGCCAGCTAGCGGGGGGCTCCGCCTACGAGCAGTACTTC.

J is TRBJ2-1 and V is TRBV4-3; TRBD1 matches at 9 bases. Germline V CDR1 and CDR2: LGHNA, YSLEER. The CDR3 is 16 residues long. V shed 2 bases and J 7 bases; nucleotides not matched to a gene: 9. The CDR3 sequence: CASSQFPSGTGNEQFF. The CDR3 DNA reads TGCGCCAGCAGCCAATTCCCCTCCGGGACAGGGAATGAGCAGTTCTTC.

A word on this clonotype: It may be a read error: a sequence one base away is much more abundant. This sequence joins TRBV15 and TRBJ1-2; D not resolved. The V gene's germline CDR1 is LNHNV and CDR2 YYDKDF (reference sequence). The CDR3 is 15 amino acids. Here the CDR3 reads CAASRDSQSNYGYTF. The CDR3 DNA is TGTGCCGCCAGCAGAGATAGCCAGAGCAACTATGGCTACACCTTC. Full variable domain (outside the CDR3, taken from reference TRBV15 and TRBJ1-2): DAMVIQNPRYQVTQFGKPVTLSCSQTLNHNVMYWYQQKSSQAPKLLFHYYDKDFNNEADTPDNFQSRRPNTSFCFLDIRSPGLGDTAMYLCAASRDSQSNYGYTFGSGTRLTVV.

This clonotype was recorded many times. This sequence joins TRBV5-5 and TRBJ2-5; no clear D. From germline, CDR1 is SGHKS and CDR2 YYEKEE (reference sequence). The CDR3 is made up of 12 amino acids. V gave up 1 base and J gave up 5 bases, with 6 bases separating them. The DNA of the CDR3 is TGTGCCAGCAGCTTGAGTACGGAGACCCAGTACTTC. Protein sequence: CASSLSTETQYF.

This clonotype was seen many times. The V call is TRBV29-1, the J call TRBJ1-1; D gene unclear. Germline CDR1 reads SQVTM; CDR2 reads ANQGSEA. CDR3 length equals 11 residues. V was trimmed by 3 bases and J by 0 bases, leaving 2 bases between them. The CDR3 sequence: CSVEVNTEAFF. The CDR3 DNA is TGCAGCGTTGAGGTGAACACTGAAGCTTTCTTT.

This clonotype came up a few times. Its ends do not fully match the called genes, so a read error is possible. The rearrangement joins TRBV5-4 to TRBJ2-3; 10 bases align to TRBD2. Germline CDR1 SGHNT, CDR2 YYREEE (reference sequence). This CDR3 is built from 15 residues. The CDR3 sequence: CASSFTSGNTGTQYF. CDR3 DNA: TGTGCCAGCAGCTTTACTAGCGGGAACACAGGTACGCAGTATTTT.

The chain links TRBV30 to TRBJ2-7, with D possibly TRBD1 on 5 matching bases. In germline, CDR1 is GTSNPN, CDR2 SVGIG (reference sequence). The germline V and J ends were trimmed by 1 base and 10 bases, with 11 bases remaining between them. The CDR3 is 11 amino acids. The chain's CDR3 is CAWSADSEQYF. In DNA, the CDR3 is TGTGCCTGGAGTGCCGACAGCGAACAGTACTTC.

This clonotype was found a few times. Here the CDR3 reads CASSLTQDNQPQHF. Written as DNA, the CDR3 is TGTGCCAGCAGCTTAACTCAGGACAATCAGCCCCAGCATTTT. The J gene is TRBJ1-5, the V gene TRBV7-8, with D unresolved. Germline lookup yields CDR1 SGHVS and CDR2 FQNEAQ. Trimming removed 2 bases from V and 3 bases from J, with 8 bases in between. The CDR3 length is 14 residues.

In regard to this clonotype: Relative to the germline gene, one junction end is altered; a read error may explain this. The chain uses TRBV5-1 and TRBJ2-5; D ambiguous. Germline V gene data show CDR1 as SGHRS and CDR2 as YFSETQ. This CDR3 is 14 amino acids long. The CDR3 region is CAGSVYTGQETQYF. The CDR3 DNA reads as TGCGCCGGCAGCGTCTACACCGGACAAGAGACCCAGTACTTC.

This clonotype has a count of ten or more. The chain links TRBV12-3 or TRBV12-4 to TRBJ1-2, with 10 nucleotides matching TRBD1. The CDR3 spans 14 residues. J gave up 6 bases and V 5 bases, and 6 bases lay outside the gene matches. The CDR3 spells CASSPSDRGDGYTF. Written as DNA, the CDR3 is TGTGCCAGCAGTCCATCGGACAGGGGGGATGGCTACACCTTC.

This clonotype was picked up many times. The chain joins TRBV6-6 to TRBJ1-2; D might be TRBD1 (5 bases). V was clipped by 7 bases and J by 4 bases, with 16 bases between them. There are 14 residues in the CDR3. Germline CDR1 and CDR2: MNHNY and SVGAGI (reference sequence). The CDR3 reads CASTFGDGPYGYTF. The CDR3 DNA sequence: TGTGCCAGCACCTTTGGGGACGGGCCCTATGGCTACACCTTC.

This clonotype was seen more than once but under ten times. Sequence at one end of the junction differs from germline and may be a read error. V usage is TRBV5-1 and J usage is TRBJ1-5; D is possibly TRBD1 (5 bases). In germline, CDR1 is SGHRS, CDR2 YFSETQ. The CDR3 loop spans 15 amino acids. For the CDR3, the DNA is TGCGCCAGTAGCTTGGGGCCGGCAGGGAATCAGCCCCAGCATTTT. This encodes CASSLGPAGNQPQHF.